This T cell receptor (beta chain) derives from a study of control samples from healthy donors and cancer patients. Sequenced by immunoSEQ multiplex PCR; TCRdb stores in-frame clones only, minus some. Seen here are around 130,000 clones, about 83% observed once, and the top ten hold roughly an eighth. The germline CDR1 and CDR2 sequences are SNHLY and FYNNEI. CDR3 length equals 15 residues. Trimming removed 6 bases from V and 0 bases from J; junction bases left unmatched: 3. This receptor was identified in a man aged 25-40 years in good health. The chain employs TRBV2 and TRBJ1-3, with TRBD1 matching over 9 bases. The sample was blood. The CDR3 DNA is TGTGCCAGCAGGGGACAGGGCCGCTCTGGAAACACCATATATTTT. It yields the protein CASRGQGRSGNTIYF.